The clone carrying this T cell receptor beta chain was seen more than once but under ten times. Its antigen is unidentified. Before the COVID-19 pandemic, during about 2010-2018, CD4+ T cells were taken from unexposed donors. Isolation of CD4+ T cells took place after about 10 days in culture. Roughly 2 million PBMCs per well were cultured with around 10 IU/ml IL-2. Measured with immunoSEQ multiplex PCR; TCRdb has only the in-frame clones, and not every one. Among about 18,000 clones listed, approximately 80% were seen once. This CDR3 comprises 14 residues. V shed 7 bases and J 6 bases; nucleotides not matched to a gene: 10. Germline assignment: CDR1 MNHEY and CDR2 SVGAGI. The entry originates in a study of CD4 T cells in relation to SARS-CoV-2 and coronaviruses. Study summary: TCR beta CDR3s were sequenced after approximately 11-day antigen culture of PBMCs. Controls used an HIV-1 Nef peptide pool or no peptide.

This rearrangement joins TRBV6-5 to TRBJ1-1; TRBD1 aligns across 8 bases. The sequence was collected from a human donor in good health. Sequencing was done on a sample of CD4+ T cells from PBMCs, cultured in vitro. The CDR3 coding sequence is TGTGCCAGCACAGGGGGCTATAAGATCGCTGAAGCTTTCTTT. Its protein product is CASTGGYKIAEAFF.